The 32 T cell receptor beta chains reported below all come from one sample, sequenced in a study of cytomegalovirus exposure and HLA in healthy donors. Primers: 60 Vbeta forward and 13 Jbeta reverse. The assay was immunoSEQ multiplex PCR, and TCRdb's table has in-frame clones only and misses some. The sample records around 92,000 clones, approximately 80% being singletons. Input material: PBMCs. Receptors originate from a man younger than 35 in good health and CMV-seronegative.

The V and J genes are TRBV2 and TRBJ2-5; 9 positions match TRBD1. Germline V gene data show CDR1 as SNHLY and CDR2 as FYNNEI. CDR3 length: 13 amino acids. The V segment lost 11 bases and the J segment 4 bases; nucleotides outside the gene matches: 8. CDR3 nucleotides: TGTGCCGGAAACAGGGGGCGCAGAGAGACCCAGTACTTC. Its translation: CAGNRGRRETQYF.

V usage is TRBV2 and J usage is TRBJ2-1; 8 bases are a match to TRBD2. J was trimmed by 2 bases and V by 9 bases; bases with no gene match: 3. This CDR3 spans 13 amino acids. The germline CDR1 and CDR2 sequences are SNHLY and FYNNEI. The CDR3 sequence is CASGLAAYNEQFF. The CDR3 DNA reads as TGTGCCAGTGGACTAGCAGCCTACAATGAGCAGTTCTTC.

The chain recombines TRBV6-5 with TRBJ1-6, with 7 bases fitting TRBD1. The CDR3 is made up of 14 amino acids. In germline, CDR1 is MNHEY, CDR2 SVGAGI. The V gene end was trimmed by 4 bases and the J gene end by 9 bases; junction bases not matched to a gene: 6. The CDR3 region is CASSWRQGGSPLHF. The CDR3, as DNA: TGTGCCAGCAGTTGGCGTCAGGGGGGTTCACCCCTCCACTTT.

The chain recombines TRBV6-6 with TRBJ2-2; D is perhaps TRBD2 (6 bases). This CDR3 contains 15 residues. Trimming cost V 5 bases and J 3 bases, with 13 bases left between them. The germline CDR1 and CDR2 sequences are MNHNY and SVGAGI (reference sequence). For the CDR3, the DNA is TGTGCCAGCAGTCCCCGGGGGACCGACACCGGGGAGCTGTTTTTT. Amino acid sequence: CASSPRGTDTGELFF.

The rearrangement uses TRBV5-4 and TRBJ1-2; 9 bases map to TRBD1. Germline-derived CDR1 and CDR2 are SGHNT and YYREEE (reference sequence). The CDR3 is 13 amino acids. Losses at the gene ends were 5 bases for V and 4 bases for J; bases not matched to a gene: 3. The chain's CDR3 is CASSSDRGYGYTF. CDR3 nucleotide sequence: TGTGCCAGCAGTTCGGACAGGGGCTATGGCTACACCTTC. Supplemented by reference TRBV5-4 and TRBJ1-2, the full variable domain reads ETGVTQSPTHLIKTRGQQVTLRCSSQSGHNTVSWYQQALGQGPQFIFQYYREEENGRGNFPPRFSGLQFPNYSSELNVNALELDDSALYLCASSSDRGYGYTFGSGTRLTVV.

V usage is TRBV6-1 and J usage is TRBJ1-5, with D unclear. Trimming stripped 0 bases from V and 7 bases from J, with 16 bases between. Germline values: CDR1 MNHNS, CDR2 SASEGT. The CDR3 spans 16 residues. CDR3 amino acids: CASSEAGPYVGQPQHF. DNA for the CDR3: TGTGCCAGCAGTGAAGCAGGTCCGTACGTCGGGCAGCCCCAGCATTTT.

The rearrangement joins TRBV5-1 to TRBJ1-1, with D possibly TRBD1 on 6 matching bases. Germline V gene data show CDR1 as SGHRS and CDR2 as YFSETQ. The CDR3 runs 17 residues. V lost 4 bases and J 2 bases, leaving 21 bases between the germline ends. CDR3 coding DNA: TGCGCCAGCAGCCCGGAAAGGGGGTCAGCCCTAAACACTGAAGCTTTCTTT. Translated: CASSPERGSALNTEAFF.

The rearrangement links TRBV19 to TRBJ1-1; unclear D gene. Germline V gives CDR1 LNHDA, CDR2 SQIVND (reference sequence). This CDR3 spans 12 amino acids. V lost 4 bases and J lost 1, with 4 bases in between. The CDR3 nucleotides read TGTGCCAGTAGTACGGGGAACACTGAAGCTTTCTTT. Translating gives CASSTGNTEAFF.

This clone was recorded once. The chain couples TRBV7-9 to TRBJ2-5, with 7 bases lining up with TRBD1. V was pared by 5 bases and J by 0 bases, with 6 bases of the junction left unmatched. The CDR3 covers 15 residues. Germline V gene sequence: CDR1 SEHNR, CDR2 FQNEAQ (reference sequence). The CDR3 DNA sequence: TGTGCCAGCAGCCCGGACAGGACGTACCAAGAGACCCAGTACTTC. It specifies CASSPDRTYQETQYF.

This chain uses TRBV9 with TRBJ2-7; 7 bases are a match to TRBD1. V lost 3 bases, J lost 4 bases, and 10 bases stayed unmatched. Per the germline V gene, CDR1 is SGDLS and CDR2 is YYNGEE. This CDR3 has 15 amino acids. The CDR3 coding sequence is TGTGCCAGCAGCGCAGAACAGGGGCTCGCATACGAGCAGTACTTC. Protein sequence: CASSAEQGLAYEQYF. The full variable domain, with the rest looked up from reference TRBV9 and TRBJ2-7, is DSGVTQTPKHLITATGQRVTLRCSPRSGDLSVYWYQQSLDQGLQFLIQYYNGEERAKGNILERFSAQQFPDLHSELNLSSLELGDSALYFCASSAEQGLAYEQYFGPGTRLTVT.

The V gene is TRBV4-1, the J gene TRBJ1-4; D remains ambiguous. Germline CDR1 and CDR2: MGHRA and YSYEKL. The CDR3 has 16 residues. The germline V and J ends were trimmed by 5 bases and 0 bases, with 13 bases remaining between them. In DNA, the CDR3 is TGCGCCAGCAGCTACGGAGGGTCTGCAACTAATGAAAAACTGTTTTTT. Its translation is CASSYGGSATNEKLFF.

This clone was detected once. The V and J genes are TRBV9 and TRBJ2-6, with 8 bases matching TRBD1. Germline CDR1 reads SGDLS; CDR2 reads YYNGEE. This CDR3 is built from 16 residues. Trimming at V came to 3 bases and at J to 4 bases, leaving 6 bases not matched to a gene. In DNA form, the CDR3 reads TGTGCCAGCAGCGACAGGGGGACAGCCGGGGCCAACGTCCTGACTTTC. Its translation is CASSDRGTAGANVLTF.

V and J are TRBV13 and TRBJ2-3; maybe TRBD2 (6 bases). The CDR3 totals 14 residues. Germline V gene data show CDR1 as PRHDT and CDR2 as FYEKMQ (reference sequence). V lost 5 bases, J lost 4 bases, and 13 bases lay in between. The chain's CDR3 is CASSPRGMADTQYF. The CDR3 nucleotides read TGTGCCAGCAGCCCCCGGGGGATGGCAGATACGCAGTATTTT.

The chain couples TRBV19 to TRBJ2-7; TRBD1 aligns across 8 bases. The germline gives CDR1 LNHDA, CDR2 SQIVND (reference sequence). The CDR3 is 16 amino acids. J gave up 2 bases and V 0 bases, and 6 bases lay outside the gene matches. CDR3 loop: CASSIDAGGSPYEQYF. For the CDR3, the DNA is TGTGCCAGTAGTATAGATGCAGGGGGCTCTCCCTACGAGCAGTACTTC.

The V gene is TRBV9, the J gene TRBJ2-1; 9 nucleotides line up with TRBD1. The CDR3 has 13 amino acids. V dropped 3 bases and J dropped 12; count of bases not matched to a gene: 7. Germline CDR1 reads SGDLS; CDR2 reads YYNGEE. The CDR3 reads CASSALGQGGQFF. DNA for the CDR3: TGTGCCAGCAGCGCCCTGGGACAGGGTGGGCAGTTCTTC.

The chain carries TRBV5-1 and TRBJ1-3; TRBD1 matches 9 bases. This CDR3 is 16 amino acids long. CDR1 is SGHRS and CDR2 is YFSETQ in the germline V gene. V lost 3 bases and J lost 1; bases outside the gene matches: 5. The CDR3 spells CASSWGDRVSGNTIYF. The CDR3 region has the DNA TGCGCCAGCAGCTGGGGGGACAGGGTGTCTGGAAACACCATATATTTT.

V gene TRBV7-8 combines with J gene TRBJ2-2; D is perhaps TRBD1 (6 bases). CDR1 SGHVS and CDR2 FQNEAQ come from the germline V gene. The CDR3 has 15 residues. Between the trimmed V and J ends, which lost 4 bases and 1 base, there was a span of 10 bases. This CDR3 is CASSSLTGNTGELFF. CDR3 bases: TGTGCCAGCAGCTCATTGACAGGGAACACCGGGGAGCTGTTTTTT.

This rearrangement joins TRBV9 to TRBJ2-7, with D maybe TRBD2 (7 bases). The CDR3 sequence is 16 residues long. V dropped 0 bases and J dropped 2 bases, with 15 bases sitting between them. Germline V gives CDR1 SGDLS, CDR2 YYNGEE. The chain's CDR3 is CASSVEGGGGPYEQYF. CDR3 nucleotide sequence: TGTGCCAGCAGCGTAGAGGGGGGCGGGGGCCCCTACGAGCAGTACTTC.

In regard to this clone: The sample carries other DNA sequences with the same CDR3. CDR3 residues: CASSSRQGYQETQYF. The CDR3 nucleotides read TGCGCCAGCAGCTCGAGACAGGGGTACCAAGAGACCCAGTACTTC. V and J are TRBV5-1 and TRBJ2-5; 8 bases agree with TRBD1. CDR3 length: 15 amino acids. Germline V gene data show CDR1 as SGHRS and CDR2 as YFSETQ. After removal of 3 bases from V and 0 bases from J, the junction contained 4 bases not matched to a gene.

DNA for the CDR3: TGTGCCAGCAGCTCTTCCGGGACAGGGAAGGTCACTGAAGCTTTCTTT. Encoded protein: CASSSSGTGKVTEAFF. The chain uses TRBV13 and TRBJ1-1; TRBD1 matches 9 bases. Germline CDR1 reads PRHDT; CDR2 reads FYEKMQ (reference sequence). The V and J ends lost 4 bases and 4 bases, in that order; junction bases with no gene match: 10. The CDR3 is made up of 16 amino acids. Filled out from reference TRBV13 and TRBJ1-1, the complete variable domain reads AAGVIQSPRHLIKEKRETATLKCYPIPRHDTVYWYQQGPGQDPQFLISFYEKMQSDKGSIPDRFSAQQFSDYHSELNMSSLELGDSALYFCASSSSGTGKVTEAFFGQGTRLTVV.

The chain joins TRBV10-3 to TRBJ1-4; 7 positions match TRBD1. The CDR3 covers 15 residues. Germline CDR1 and CDR2: ENHRY and SYGVKD. J was trimmed by 5 bases and V by 0 bases; bases with no gene match: 3. In nucleotides, the CDR3 is TGTGCCATCAGTGAGTCGCCAGGGGGGAATGAAAAACTGTTTTTT. Translating gives CAISESPGGNEKLFF.

V gene TRBV19 combines with J gene TRBJ2-4; 8 bases line up with TRBD2. This CDR3 has 15 residues. CDR1 is LNHDA and CDR2 is SQIVND in the germline V gene (reference sequence). V was pared by 5 bases and J by 8 bases, with 11 bases of the junction left unmatched. The chain's CDR3 is CASSASRGGLDIQYF. Written as DNA, the CDR3 is TGTGCCAGTAGTGCTTCTCGGGGGGGCCTTGACATTCAGTACTTC.

This clone appeared once. This chain joins TRBV18 and TRBJ1-1; D gene uncertain. The germline gives CDR1 KGHSH, CDR2 LQKENI. V was clipped by 3 bases and J by 0 bases, with 8 bases between them. The length of the CDR3 is 14 residues. CDR3 amino acids: CASSPEPLNTEAFF. The CDR3 region has the DNA TGTGCCAGCTCACCGGAGCCTCTGAACACTGAAGCTTTCTTT.

The rearrangement uses TRBV2 and TRBJ2-7, with 11 bases matching TRBD2. Germline lookup yields CDR1 SNHLY and CDR2 FYNNEI. The CDR3 covers 15 residues. V was clipped by 8 bases and J by 5 bases; unmatched bases: 11. CDR3 DNA sequence: TGTGCCAGCGGAAGGGATAGCGGGGGGGCCCACGAGCAGTACTTC. Its protein product is CASGRDSGGAHEQYF. Using reference TRBV2 and TRBJ2-7 for the parts outside the CDR3, the full variable domain is EPEVTQTPSHQVTQMGQEVILRCVPISNHLYFYWYRQILGQKVEFLVSFYNNEISEKSEIFDDQFSVERPDGSNFTLKIRSTKLEDSAMYFCASGRDSGGAHEQYFGPGTRLTVT.

This clone was seen just once. The junction and the germline gene differ at one end; a read error may be behind it. The V call is TRBV7-3, the J call TRBJ2-1; TRBD1 matches at 9 bases. CDR3 length: 15 residues. CDR1 is SGHTA and CDR2 is FQGTGA in the germline V gene. The CDR3 loop is CASSSGTGSFNEQFF. CDR3 nucleotides: TGTGCCAGCAGCTCCGGGACAGGGTCCTTCAATGAGCAGTTCTTC.

The chain couples TRBV27 to TRBJ2-5, with D possibly matching TRBD2 (6 bases). Germline values: CDR1 MNHEY, CDR2 SMNVEV (reference sequence). With 0 bases removed from V and 7 bases from J, the gap between germline ends came to 15 bases. This CDR3 is built from 15 residues. CDR3 DNA: TGTGCCAGCAGTTTATCGGGACTGGGCCTGCGGACCCAGTACTTC. Encoded protein: CASSLSGLGLRTQYF.

The chain carries TRBV5-4 and TRBJ2-1; 15 nucleotides match TRBD2. The CDR3 covers 19 residues. Germline V gene lookup returns CDR1 SGHNT and CDR2 YYREEE (reference sequence). The V gene end was trimmed by 4 bases and the J gene end by 6 bases; junction bases not matched to a gene: 14. The DNA for the CDR3 is TGTGCCAGCAGCCTTTTTCGGACTAGCGGGGGGGTGGGGGGCAATGAGCAGTTCTTC. Translation gives CASSLFRTSGGVGGNEQFF.

V gene TRBV5-1 combines with J gene TRBJ2-1; 9 bases fit TRBD2. With 4 bases clipped from V and 5 bases from J, the junction kept 7 bases outside the gene matches. Germline V lookup: CDR1 SGHRS, CDR2 YFSETQ. The CDR3 is 15 amino acids. CDR3 DNA: TGCGCCAGCAGCCAGTCCGGGACTAGCCACAATGAGCAGTTCTTC. Its translation: CASSQSGTSHNEQFF.

CDR3 residues: CAAAGQGAYPYNEQFF. CDR3 DNA: TGCGCGGCCGCGGGACAGGGGGCGTACCCCTACAATGAGCAGTTCTTC. The V call is TRBV10-2, the J call TRBJ2-1; 12 positions agree with TRBD1. CDR1 is WSHSY, CDR2 SAAADI, per germline. The length of the CDR3 is 16 residues.

CDR3 bases: TGTGCCAGTAGTAACGGGGTTGAAGCTTTCTTT. It yields the protein CASSNGVEAFF. The V gene is TRBV19, the J gene TRBJ1-1; D gene ambiguous. The V gene's germline CDR1 is LNHDA and CDR2 SQIVND (reference sequence). The V end was cut by 4 bases, the J end by 7 bases, with 7 bases between. CDR3 size: 11 residues.

This clone has only a few counts. This chain connects TRBV5-1 to TRBJ1-1; D is perhaps TRBD1 (5 bases). CDR1 SGHRS and CDR2 YFSETQ come from the germline V gene. The CDR3 is made up of 13 amino acids. Trimming cost V 4 bases and J 3 bases, with 10 bases left between them. The DNA for the CDR3 is TGCGCCAGCAGCGCACTGACAGACACTGAAGCTTTCTTT. Amino acids: CASSALTDTEAFF.

This clone appeared once. V gene TRBV15 combines with J gene TRBJ2-1; 8 bases fit TRBD2. The CDR3 runs 20 residues. Germline V lookup: CDR1 LNHNV, CDR2 YYDKDF (reference sequence). Germline trimming cut 1 base from V and 4 bases from J; bases unmatched to any gene: 18. The chain's CDR3 is CATSRVLPLGWRGVYNEQFF. The CDR3 DNA sequence: TGTGCCACCAGCAGAGTTCTCCCCCTCGGGTGGCGGGGGGTTTACAATGAGCAGTTCTTC.